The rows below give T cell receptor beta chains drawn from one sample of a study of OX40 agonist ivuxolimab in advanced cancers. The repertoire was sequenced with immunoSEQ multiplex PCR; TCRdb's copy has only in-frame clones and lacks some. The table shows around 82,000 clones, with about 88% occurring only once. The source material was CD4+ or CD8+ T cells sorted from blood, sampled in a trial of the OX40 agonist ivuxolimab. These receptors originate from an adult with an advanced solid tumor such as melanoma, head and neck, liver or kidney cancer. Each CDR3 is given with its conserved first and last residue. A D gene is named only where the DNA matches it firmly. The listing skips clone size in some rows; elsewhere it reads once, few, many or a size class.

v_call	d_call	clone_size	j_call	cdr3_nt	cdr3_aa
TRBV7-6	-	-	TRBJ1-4	TGTGCCAGCAGCGATCAGGGGACGGGTGAAAAACTGTTTTTT	CASSDQGTGEKLFF
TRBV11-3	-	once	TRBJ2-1	TGTGCCAGCAGCCATAGGGAGGACAATGAGCAGTTCTTC	CASSHREDNEQFF
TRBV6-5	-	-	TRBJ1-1	TGTGCCAGCAGTTACGGGTTGACAGTTAACACTGAAGCTTTCTTT	CASSYGLTVNTEAFF
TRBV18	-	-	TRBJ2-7	TGTGCCAGCTCACCCGGGGCGAGAGATTCCTACGAGCAGTACTTC	CASSPGARDSYEQYF
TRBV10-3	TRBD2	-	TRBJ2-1	TGTGCCATCAGGCCGACTAGCGGGAAGGCGCATGAGCAGTTCTTC	CAIRPTSGKAHEQFF
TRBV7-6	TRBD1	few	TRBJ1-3	TGTGCCAGCAGCCTGACGACAGGGGCAGGAAACACCATATATTTT	CASSLTTGAGNTIYF
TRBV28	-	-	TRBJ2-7	TGTGCCAGCAGTTTCTTTGCTTTGGGAGAGCAGTACTTC	CASSFFALGEQYF
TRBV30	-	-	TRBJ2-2	TGTGCCTGGAGTGTAGGGGGATTTGGAACCGGGGAGCTGTTTTTT	CAWSVGGFGTGELFF
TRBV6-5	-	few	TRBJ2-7	TGTGCCAGCAGTTCCCCCCCTCTCGAGCAGTACTTC	CASSSPPLEQYF
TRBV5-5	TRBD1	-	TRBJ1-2	TGTGCCAGCAGCCCCGGGACAGGGGTTTATGGCTACACCTTC	CASSPGTGVYGYTF
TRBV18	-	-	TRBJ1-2	TGTGCCAGCTCACCAAGGCGGGATTATCCTAACTATGGCTACACCTTC	CASSPRRDYPNYGYTF
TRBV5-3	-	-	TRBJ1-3	TGTGCCAGCAGCGCGGGGCGGGTCTCTGGAAACACCATATATTTT	CASSAGRVSGNTIYF
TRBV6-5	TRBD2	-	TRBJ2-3	TGTGCCAGCAGTTCAGTTCGGGGGGTTACGCAGTATTTT	CASSSVRGVTQYF
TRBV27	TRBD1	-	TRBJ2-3	TGTGCCACCTCCGGACAGGGAGCGACAGATACGCAGTATTTT	CATSGQGATDTQYF
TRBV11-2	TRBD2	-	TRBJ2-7	TGTGCCAGCAGCTTACAGCTAGCGGGAGTGGAGCAGTACTTC	CASSLQLAGVEQYF
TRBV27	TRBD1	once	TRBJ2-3	TGTGCCAGCAGTTCATACAGGGGGCTTGGCACAGATACGCAGTATTTT	CASSSYRGLGTDTQYF
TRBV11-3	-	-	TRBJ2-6	TGTGCCAGCAGCCCAGAGGGGGTTGGGGCCAACGTCCTGACTTTC	CASSPEGVGANVLTF
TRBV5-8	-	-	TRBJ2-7	TGTGCCAGCAGCCCCCGGACAACTAGCCTCCCCTACGAGCAGTACTTC	CASSPRTTSLPYEQYF
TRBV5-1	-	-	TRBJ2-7	TGCGCCAGCAGCCAGCGCCTGACGGAGGAGGTCGAGCAGTACTTC	CASSQRLTEEVEQYF
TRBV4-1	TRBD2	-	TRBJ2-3	TGCGCCAGCAGCCAACGACTAGCGGGAGGGCTGGGGGGAACAGATACGCAGTATTTT	CASSQRLAGGLGGTDTQYF
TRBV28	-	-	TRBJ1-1	TGTGCCAGCAGAATTCCCGGGATAGCTGAAGCTTTCTTT	CASRIPGIAEAFF
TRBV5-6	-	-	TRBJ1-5	TGTGCCAGCAGCTTGGCTGCTCAGACTAGCAATCAGCCCCAGCATTTT	CASSLAAQTSNQPQHF
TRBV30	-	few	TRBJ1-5	TGTGCCTGGAGTGTACAAGGGGATCAGCCCCAGCATTTT	CAWSVQGDQPQHF
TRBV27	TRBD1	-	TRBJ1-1	TGTGCCAGCAGTTCTACAGGGGGCACTGAAGCTTTCTTT	CASSSTGGTEAFF
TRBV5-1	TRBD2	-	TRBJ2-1	TGCGCCAGCAGCTCACTAGGGACTAGCGGCTACTCTGCGGCTGAGCAGTTCTTC	CASSSLGTSGYSAAEQFF
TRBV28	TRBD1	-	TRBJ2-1	TGTGCCAGCAGCCCCTGGGACAGAGGGAATGAGCAGTTCTTC	CASSPWDRGNEQFF
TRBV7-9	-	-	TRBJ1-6	TGTGCCAGCAGCTTGGTGGATCTTCAGTATAATTCACCCCTCCACTTT	CASSLVDLQYNSPLHF
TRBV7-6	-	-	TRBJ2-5	TGTGCCAGCAGCCAAAGACGGGAACAAGAGACCCAGTACTTC	CASSQRREQETQYF
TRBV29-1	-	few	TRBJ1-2	TGCAGCGTCATAAAGGGTTATGGCTACACCTTC	CSVIKGYGYTF
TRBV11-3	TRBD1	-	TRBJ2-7	TGTGCCAGCAGCCTAAGACAGGGTTGGTACGAGCAGTACTTC	CASSLRQGWYEQYF
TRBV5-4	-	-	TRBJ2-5	TGTGCCAGCAGCTTGGGCCAGGCTCGAGAGACCCAGTACTTC	CASSLGQARETQYF
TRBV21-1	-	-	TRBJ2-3	TGTGCCAGCAGCAAAGCTATGAAGAGCGGGAGTAAGGATACGCAGTATTTT	CASSKAMKSGSKDTQYF
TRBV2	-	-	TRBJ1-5	TGTGCCAGTTCGGACCTGGGGCCCCAGCCCCAGCATTTT	CASSDLGPQPQHF
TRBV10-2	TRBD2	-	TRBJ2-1	TGCGCCAGCCGTTGGGCGGGAGCCTCCTACAATGAGCAGTTCTTC	CASRWAGASYNEQFF
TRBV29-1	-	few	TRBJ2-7	TGCAGCGTTGAGGGTAAAGTCAACGAGCAGTACTTC	CSVEGKVNEQYF
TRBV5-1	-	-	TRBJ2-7	TGCGCCAGCAGCTTGGGAAGTGGCGCGGGCCTCTCCTACGAGCAGTACTTC	CASSLGSGAGLSYEQYF
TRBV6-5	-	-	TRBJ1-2	TGTGCCAGCAGTCCCGACAGGAAATATGGCTACACCTTC	CASSPDRKYGYTF
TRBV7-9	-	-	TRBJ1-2	TGTGCCAGCAGCGCGGGCGCGGGTAGCTATGGCTACACCTTC	CASSAGAGSYGYTF
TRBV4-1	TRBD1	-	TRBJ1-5	TGCGCCAGCAGCCTGTCCCGGGACAGGGTTCAGCCCCAGCATTTT	CASSLSRDRVQPQHF
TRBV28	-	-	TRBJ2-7	TGTGCCAGCAGTCTACCTCTGACCGAAAGCTCCTACGAGCAGTACTTC	CASSLPLTESSYEQYF
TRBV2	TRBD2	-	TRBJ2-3	TGTGCCAGCAGTGATAGCGGGAGGGGCGATACGCAGTATTTT	CASSDSGRGDTQYF
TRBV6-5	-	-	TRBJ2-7	TGTGCCAGCAGTTACTCGCAATACTACGAGCAGTACTTC	CASSYSQYYEQYF
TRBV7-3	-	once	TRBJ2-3	TGTGCCAGCAGCTTAAGCGGGCCGGGAAGGGATACGCAGTATTTT	CASSLSGPGRDTQYF
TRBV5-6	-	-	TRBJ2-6	TGTGCCAGCAGCCCTCAGGCTGGGGCCAACGTCCTGACTTTC	CASSPQAGANVLTF
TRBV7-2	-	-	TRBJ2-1	TGTGCCAGCAGCCGCAGTTTTGAGACATACAATGAGCAGTTCTTC	CASSRSFETYNEQFF
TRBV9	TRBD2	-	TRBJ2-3	TGTGCCAGCAGCGTAGGCCGGACTAGCGGGAGGGCAGATACGCAGTATTTT	CASSVGRTSGRADTQYF
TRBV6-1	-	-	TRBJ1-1	TGTGCCAGCAGTGATGGGCGTGGTTACACTGAAGCTTTCTTT	CASSDGRGYTEAFF
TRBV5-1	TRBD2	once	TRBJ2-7	TGCGCCAGCAGCTTGGCACTAGCGGGAGACGAGCAGTACTTC	CASSLALAGDEQYF
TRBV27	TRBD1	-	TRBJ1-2	TGTGCCAGCAGTGCCCCGGGACAGGGGCCAAAGGGCTACACCTTC	CASSAPGQGPKGYTF
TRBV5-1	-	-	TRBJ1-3	TGCGCCAGCAGCCCCGGGACCGGGAGCGGGGACACCATATATTTT	CASSPGTGSGDTIYF